The clone carrying this T cell receptor beta chain was picked up many times. MiXCR, applied by TCRdb to the RT-PCR reads, yields one record per CDR3 protein. The sample includes more than 550,000 distinct CDR3 sequences, approximately 15% seen only once; the top ten take about 3.6%. Trimming stripped 3 bases from V and 13 bases from J, with 17 bases between. Germline assignment: CDR1 SGHRS and CDR2 YFSETQ. This CDR3 has 14 amino acids. Sequenced: memory CD4+ T cells from blood. This TCR was sampled from a female donor in good health, serving as a healthy control. J is TRBJ1-6 and V is TRBV5-1; D perhaps matches TRBD1 (6 bases). DNA for the CDR3: TGCGCCAGCAGCTCGACAGGCCAGAGTGGGCCCCTCCACTTT. Its translation is CASSSTGQSGPLHF.